A selection of T cell receptor beta chains follows, all from one sample in a study of CD4 T cell repertoires in COVID-19. Antigen specificity for these receptors is unknown. The method was immunoSEQ multiplex PCR; TCRdb's version includes in-frame clones alone and lacks a portion of them. Among roughly 430 clones, about 7.7% were seen once, and the ten largest hold 15%. The specimen comprised central memory CD4+ T cells, cultured in vitro, sampled after recovery from COVID-19. The receptors stem from a human donor who had COVID-19. CDR3s leave out the opening cysteine and the closing phenylalanine or tryptophan. Each record gives: J gene, D gene, V gene, CDR3 protein. A D gene is named only where the DNA matches it firmly.

j_gene: TRBJ2-3
d_gene: TRBD2
v_gene: TRBV7-2
CDR3aa: ASSLGTSGNVDTQY

j_gene: TRBJ2-5
d_gene: .
v_gene: TRBV6-5
CDR3aa: ASSYRGSGPQY

j_gene: TRBJ2-2
d_gene: TRBD2
v_gene: TRBV5-1
CDR3aa: ASSFATSGGPNTGELF

j_gene: TRBJ1-2
d_gene: .
v_gene: TRBV12-5
CDR3aa: ASGTGTPYGYT

j_gene: TRBJ2-3
d_gene: TRBD2
v_gene: TRBV7-9
CDR3aa: ASSHQLAGEPYDTQY

j_gene: TRBJ1-2
d_gene: .
v_gene: TRBV6-6
CDR3aa: ASSPRGDGYT

j_gene: TRBJ2-5
d_gene: TRBD1
v_gene: TRBV6-5
CDR3aa: ASSYRLTGLETQY

j_gene: TRBJ2-3
d_gene: TRBD2
v_gene: TRBV24-1
CDR3aa: ATSLGGSTDTQY

j_gene: TRBJ2-7
d_gene: .
v_gene: TRBV3-1/TRBV3-2
CDR3aa: ASSRADSRGEQY

j_gene: TRBJ2-2
d_gene: TRBD2
v_gene: TRBV5-5
CDR3aa: PPRGAPPGGPPGELF

j_gene: TRBJ2-2
d_gene: TRBD1
v_gene: TRBV6-5
CDR3aa: ASSYRQGAPTGELF

j_gene: TRBJ1-3
d_gene: .
v_gene: TRBV7-9
CDR3aa: ASSLERTAYFSGNTIY

j_gene: TRBJ2-3
d_gene: .
v_gene: TRBV6-5
CDR3aa: ASSRNTDTQY

j_gene: TRBJ1-2
d_gene: .
v_gene: TRBV4-1
CDR3aa: ASCHGARGALGYT

j_gene: TRBJ1-2
d_gene: .
v_gene: TRBV4-1
CDR3aa: ASSSGLGYT

j_gene: TRBJ2-1
d_gene: TRBD1
v_gene: TRBV6-2/TRBV6-3
CDR3aa: ASSFRQGAKEQF

j_gene: TRBJ1-2
d_gene: .
v_gene: TRBV6-5
CDR3aa: ASGGAVGYT

j_gene: TRBJ2-1
d_gene: .
v_gene: TRBV4-3
CDR3aa: ASPNRSYNEQF

j_gene: TRBJ2-2
d_gene: .
v_gene: TRBV27
CDR3aa: ASSPARHANTGELF

j_gene: TRBJ1-2
d_gene: .
v_gene: TRBV6-2/TRBV6-3
CDR3aa: ASSTGRGVNGYT

j_gene: TRBJ2-3
d_gene: .
v_gene: TRBV18
CDR3aa: ASSLTGSPRATDTQY

j_gene: TRBJ2-4
d_gene: .
v_gene: TRBV27
CDR3aa: ASSFLQGNIQY

j_gene: TRBJ1-4
d_gene: TRBD1
v_gene: TRBV6-6
CDR3aa: ATRGRGGEKLF

j_gene: TRBJ1-2
d_gene: TRBD1
v_gene: TRBV6-5
CDR3aa: AIPSGTGFGYT

j_gene: TRBJ1-2
d_gene: TRBD1
v_gene: TRBV10-2
CDR3aa: ASRPDRGLGGYT

j_gene: TRBJ1-2
d_gene: .
v_gene: TRBV30
CDR3aa: AWSNRIFYT